These 22 T cell receptor beta chains originate from one sample sequenced in a study of cytomegalovirus exposure and HLA in healthy donors. Profiling relied on immunoSEQ multiplex PCR, and the TCRdb table lists in-frame clones only, not all of them. Among 220,000 or so clones listed, around 86% were seen once. The specimen sequenced was PBMCs. These receptors all come from a woman aged 18-35 years in good health and CMV-seropositive.

The chain uses TRBV30 and TRBJ2-1; 7 nucleotides line up with TRBD2. Germline-derived CDR1 and CDR2 are GTSNPN and SVGIG (reference sequence). The trim removed 0 bases at V and 8 bases at J, leaving 7 bases unmatched. This CDR3 spans 14 amino acids. The CDR3 DNA sequence: TGTGCCTGGAGTGTGGGCGGGAGTTTAGATGAGCAGTTCTTC. Its translation: CAWSVGGSLDEQFF. Full variable domain (rest looked up from reference TRBV30 and TRBJ2-1): SQTIHQWPATLVQPVGSPLSLECTVEGTSNPNLYWYRQAAGRGLQLLFYSVGIGQISSEVPQNLSASRPQDRQFILSSKKLLLSDSGFYLCAWSVGGSLDEQFFGPGTRLTVL.

The chain combines TRBV28 with TRBJ1-2; TRBD1 might be the D (6 bases). The germline CDR1 and CDR2 sequences are MDHEN and SYDVKM. Trimming left V 2 bases short and J 6 bases short, with 10 bases between. This CDR3 region has 13 residues. CDR3 in amino acids: CASSLGTSDGYTF. The CDR3 DNA sequence: TGTGCCAGCAGTTTAGGGACATCAGATGGCTACACCTTC.

The chain couples TRBV29-1 to TRBJ2-1; TRBD1 matches 10 bases. Germline trimming cut 4 bases from V and 16 bases from J; bases unmatched to any gene: 7. There are 11 residues in the CDR3. Germline CDR1 is SQVTM and CDR2 is ANQGSEA. DNA of the CDR3: TGCAGCGTTGTGGAGGGACAGGGGTCTTTCTTC. Amino acids: CSVVEGQGSFF.

The genes are TRBV27 and TRBJ2-3; D is perhaps TRBD2 (6 bases). CDR1 MNHEY and CDR2 SMNVEV come from the germline V gene (reference sequence). CDR3 length equals 16 residues. V lost 5 bases, J lost 6 bases, and 21 bases lay in between. For the CDR3, the DNA is TGTGCCAGCAGTCGCCGACTAGTGGGAGGTGTCGATACGCAGTATTTT. It encodes CASSRRLVGGVDTQYF.

The chain has TRBV28 and TRBJ1-3; D might be TRBD1 (6 bases). Per germline, CDR1 MDHEN and CDR2 SYDVKM. This CDR3 is 16 amino acids long. The V and J ends lost 5 bases and 0 bases respectively, with 14 bases between them. The CDR3 nucleotides read TGTGCCAGCAGTGGCCCCCGGGACACCTCTGGAAACACCATATATTTT. Translation: CASSGPRDTSGNTIYF.

V gene TRBV19 combines with J gene TRBJ2-3; D unresolved. The V gene lost 5 bases and the J gene lost 2 bases, with 14 bases spanning the gap. Germline V gives CDR1 LNHDA, CDR2 SQIVND (reference sequence). There are 15 residues in the CDR3. Here the CDR3 reads CASSSNSPNTDTQYF. Written as DNA, the CDR3 is TGTGCCAGTAGTTCGAACTCACCCAACACAGATACGCAGTATTTT.

J is TRBJ1-4 and V is TRBV25-1; 7 bases line up with TRBD1. The germline V gene encodes CDR1 MGHDK and CDR2 SYGVNS. The CDR3 contains 17 residues. J was trimmed by 1 base and V by 2 bases; bases with no gene match: 7. CDR3 DNA: TGTGCCAGCAGTGAACAGAGAGACAGGGAAACTAATGAAAAACTGTTTTTT. Its translation is CASSEQRDRETNEKLFF.

The table lists this clone with a count of one. The chain uses TRBV27 and TRBJ2-7; D not resolved. Trimming cost V 2 bases and J 0 bases, with 8 bases left between them. The CDR3 extends over 14 amino acids. The germline CDR1 and CDR2 sequences are MNHEY and SMNVEV (reference sequence). The DNA for the CDR3 is TGTGCCAGCAGTTTAGATAGGAGCTCCTACGAGCAGTACTTC. Its translation: CASSLDRSSYEQYF.

This clone has a handful of counts. The chain joins TRBV7-8 to TRBJ2-7, with a possible D match to TRBD1 (5 bases). The CDR3 is 13 amino acids. CDR1 and CDR2 from the germline V gene are SGHVS and FQNEAQ. Deletions cut 5 bases from V and 5 bases from J, with 13 bases between. The CDR3 DNA sequence: TGTGCCAGCAGCCTGGGGCCTCCCAACGAGCAGTACTTC. This codes for CASSLGPPNEQYF. The full variable domain, with the rest looked up from reference TRBV7-8 and TRBJ2-7, is GAGVSQSPRYKVAKRGQDVALRCDPISGHVSLFWYQQALGQGPEFLTYFQNEAQLDKSGLPSDRFFAERPEGSVSTLKIQRTQQEDSAVYLCASSLGPPNEQYFGPGTRLTVT.

The sample holds a few counts of this clone. CDR3 sequence: CASSPGGVEQYF. CDR3 nucleotides: TGTGCCAGCAGCCCGGGGGGGGTCGAGCAGTACTTC. J is TRBJ2-7 and V is TRBV27, with 8 bases matching TRBD2. V shed 6 bases and J 6 bases; nucleotides not matched to a gene: 4. This CDR3 is 12 amino acids long. CDR1 and CDR2 (germline): MNHEY, SMNVEV (reference sequence).

This sequence joins TRBV2 and TRBJ2-1, with 7 positions matching TRBD2. CDR1 is SNHLY, CDR2 FYNNEI, per germline. The ends lost 6 bases at V and 4 bases at J; junction bases unmatched: 6. The CDR3 runs to 14 residues. The CDR3 reads CASSVSGDYNEQFF. CDR3 DNA sequence: TGTGCCAGCAGCGTCAGCGGGGATTACAATGAGCAGTTCTTC.

The chain carries TRBV19 and TRBJ1-2; no definite D call. This CDR3 is 14 amino acids long. Germline CDR1 and CDR2: LNHDA and SQIVND (reference sequence). V lost 0 bases and J 3 bases, leaving 8 bases between the germline ends. The CDR3, as DNA: TGTGCCAGTAGTATAGAACACAGTTACTATGGCTACACCTTC. Amino acids: CASSIEHSYYGYTF.

This clone is a singleton in its sample. This chain connects TRBV7-6 to TRBJ2-1; 12 nucleotides match TRBD1. The junction had 17 bases not matched to a gene; V was cut back by 1 base and J by 7 bases. Germline-derived CDR1 and CDR2 are SGHVS and FNYEAQ. There are 20 residues in the CDR3. CDR3 sequence reads: CASSLVGTGGRAGVLNEQFF. CDR3 sequence (DNA): TGTGCCAGCAGCTTAGTCGGGACAGGGGGCCGAGCGGGAGTATTAAATGAGCAGTTCTTC.

The gene calls are TRBV7-8 and TRBJ1-2; 7 bases match TRBD1. Germline trimming cut 0 bases from V and 3 bases from J; bases unmatched to any gene: 7. The germline CDR1 and CDR2 sequences are SGHVS and FQNEAQ. The CDR3 contains 16 residues. CDR3 nucleotides: TGTGCCAGCAGCTTAGCGTGGAGGGGACAGCACTATGGCTACACCTTC. This gives the protein CASSLAWRGQHYGYTF.

V usage is TRBV30 and J usage is TRBJ1-1, with D hard to call. The CDR3 spans 16 residues. Germline values: CDR1 GTSNPN, CDR2 SVGIG (reference sequence). V was shortened by 0 bases and J by 4 bases, with 18 bases between the two germline ends. The CDR3 loop reads CAWSVRASAWSTEAFF. DNA of the CDR3: TGTGCCTGGAGTGTACGAGCCTCCGCTTGGAGCACTGAAGCTTTCTTT.

The chain employs TRBV2 and TRBJ1-1; D unresolved. The germline gives CDR1 SNHLY, CDR2 FYNNEI. V lost 1 base to trimming and J lost 5 bases, with 11 bases between them. The CDR3 sequence is 14 residues long. The CDR3 here is CASSEVETGTEAFF. CDR3 DNA sequence: TGTGCCAGCAGTGAAGTCGAAACGGGTACTGAAGCTTTCTTT.

This rearrangement joins TRBV30 to TRBJ1-2; TRBD1 aligns across 7 bases. Germline assignment: CDR1 GTSNPN and CDR2 SVGIG (reference sequence). V gave up 2 bases and J gave up 2 bases; unmatched junction bases: 5. This CDR3 has 14 amino acids. CDR3 bases: TGTGCCTGGAGTTCCGGGACAGCCAACTATGGCTACACCTTC. Protein sequence: CAWSSGTANYGYTF.

The count of this clone is one. The V call is TRBV27, the J call TRBJ2-3; maybe TRBD2 (6 bases). V was trimmed by 3 bases and J by 3 bases, leaving 10 bases between them. The CDR3 totals 14 residues. Germline V lookup: CDR1 MNHEY, CDR2 SMNVEV (reference sequence). The CDR3 region is CASSFLLATDTQYF. CDR3 sequence (DNA): TGTGCCAGCAGTTTCTTACTAGCAACAGATACGCAGTATTTT.

V gene TRBV7-6 combines with J gene TRBJ2-1; 8 bases line up with TRBD2. Losses at the gene ends were 2 bases for V and 8 bases for J; bases not matched to a gene: 20. The CDR3 is made up of 19 amino acids. Per the germline V gene, CDR1 is SGHVS and CDR2 is FNYEAQ. CDR3 in DNA: TGTGCCAGCAGCTTATTGCGCCGTAATGGGGGCGGGAGGACCGATGAGCAGTTCTTC. This codes for CASSLLRRNGGGRTDEQFF.

This chain links TRBV11-2 with TRBJ1-5, with 9 bases lining up with TRBD1. CDR1 is SGHAT and CDR2 is FQNNGV in the germline V gene. Trimming at V came to 6 bases and at J to 6 bases, leaving 3 bases not matched to a gene. The CDR3 runs 13 residues. This chain's CDR3 is CASRRQGGQPQHF. The CDR3 region has the DNA TGTGCCAGCAGGAGACAGGGGGGTCAGCCCCAGCATTTT.

The V and J genes are TRBV9 and TRBJ2-5, with a possible D match to TRBD2 (6 bases). The CDR3 is 15 residues long. V gave up 2 bases and J gave up 4 bases, with 15 bases separating them. CDR1 and CDR2 (germline): SGDLS, YYNGEE. In nucleotides, the CDR3 is TGTGCCAGCAGCGTCTACGGTGGAGGGGCAGAGACCCAGTACTTC. Translating gives CASSVYGGGAETQYF.

The V and J genes are TRBV9 and TRBJ1-2, with 7 positions matching TRBD1. The CDR3 loop spans 16 amino acids. From germline, CDR1 is SGDLS and CDR2 YYNGEE. J gave up 2 bases and V 4 bases, and 11 bases lay outside the gene matches. CDR3 region: CASSPSTGSQNYGYTF. The CDR3 DNA follows: TGTGCCAGCAGCCCCTCGACAGGGAGTCAGAACTATGGCTACACCTTC.